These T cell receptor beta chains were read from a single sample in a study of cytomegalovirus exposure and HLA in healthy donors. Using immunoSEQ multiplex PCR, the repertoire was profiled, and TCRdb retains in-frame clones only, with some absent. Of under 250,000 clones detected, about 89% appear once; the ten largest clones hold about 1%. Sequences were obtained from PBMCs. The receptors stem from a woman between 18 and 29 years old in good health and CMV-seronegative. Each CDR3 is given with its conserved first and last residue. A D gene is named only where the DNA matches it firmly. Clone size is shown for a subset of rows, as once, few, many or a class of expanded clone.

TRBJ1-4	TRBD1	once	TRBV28	TGTGCCAGCAGCTCCGTCTACCGGGACAGGGGAGAAAAGTATGAAAAACTGTTTTTT	CASSSVYRDRGEKYEKLFF
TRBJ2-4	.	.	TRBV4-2	TGTGCCAGCAGCCATCCCGAAGGAGCCGGGGACATTCAGTACTTC	CASSHPEGAGDIQYF
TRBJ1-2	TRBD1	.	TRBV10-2	TGCGCCAGCAGTGAGCCAGGGGGCGCGGGCTACACCTTC	CASSEPGGAGYTF
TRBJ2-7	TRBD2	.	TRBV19	TGTGCCAGTACCCTTACCGCAGCGGGGCCTAGCTCCTACGAGCAGTACTTC	CASTLTAAGPSSYEQYF
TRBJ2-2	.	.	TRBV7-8	TGTGCCAGCAGCTTGGGGGCGGGCAGCACCGGGGAGCTGTTTTTT	CASSLGAGSTGELFF
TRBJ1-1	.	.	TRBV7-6	TGTGCCAGCAGCTTAGGGCAGGTGAACACTGAAGCTTTCTTT	CASSLGQVNTEAFF
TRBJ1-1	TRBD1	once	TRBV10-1	TGCGCCAGCAGGGGACAGGGGGGGACTGAAGCTTTCTTT	CASRGQGGTEAFF
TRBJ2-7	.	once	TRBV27	TGTGCCAGCAGTTTATCCCCTAGTCCCTACGAGCAGTACTTC	CASSLSPSPYEQYF
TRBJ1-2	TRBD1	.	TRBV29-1	TGCAGCATAAAGACAGGGGCTGGCTATGGCTACACCTTC	CSIKTGAGYGYTF
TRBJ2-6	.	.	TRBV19	TGTGCCAGTAACCGGGGAGGCTTCTCTGGGGCCAACGTCCTGACTTTC	CASNRGGFSGANVLTF
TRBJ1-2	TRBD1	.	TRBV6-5	TGTGCCACCCTACTCACCGGGACAGTCGGGGGCTACACCTTC	CATLLTGTVGGYTF
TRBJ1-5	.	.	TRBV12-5	TGTGCTAGTGGTTTTCCCCCCGGGGAGGATAGCAATCAGCCCCAGCATTTT	CASGFPPGEDSNQPQHF
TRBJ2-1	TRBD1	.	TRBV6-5	TGTGCCAGCAGTTACGATCAGGGGGACCCCTACAATGAGCAGTTCTTC	CASSYDQGDPYNEQFF
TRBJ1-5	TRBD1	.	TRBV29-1	TGCAGCGTCAAGCCGGGACAGGGAATTTATCAGCCCCAGCATTTT	CSVKPGQGIYQPQHF
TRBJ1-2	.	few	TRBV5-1	TGCGCCAGCAGCCCACGGGACTATGGCTACACCTTC	CASSPRDYGYTF
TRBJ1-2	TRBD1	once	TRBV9	TGTGCCAGCAGCGTAGCCCCGGGACAGACTTATTATGGCTACACCTTC	CASSVAPGQTYYGYTF
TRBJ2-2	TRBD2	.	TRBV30	TGTGCCTGGTTCGGGCGGGAGGCCCCCGCCACCGGGGAGCTGTTTTTT	CAWFGREAPATGELFF
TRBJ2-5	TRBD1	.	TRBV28	TGTGCCAGCAGGGGGCGAACAGGGGGGTTCGGGACCCAGTACTTC	CASRGRTGGFGTQYF
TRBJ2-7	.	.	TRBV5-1	TGCGCCAGCAGCACGGGACTCTACGAGCAGTACTTC	CASSTGLYEQYF
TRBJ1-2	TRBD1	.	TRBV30	TGTGCCTGGATTCGGGACAGGGTGAATGTAGGAGGCTACACCTTC	CAWIRDRVNVGGYTF
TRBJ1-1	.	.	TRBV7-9	TGTGCCAGCAGCTCCGGGTTCGAAGCTTTCTTT	CASSSGFEAFF
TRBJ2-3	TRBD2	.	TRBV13	TGTGCCAGCAGCTTAGTGTCTGTATTCGGCGGGAGGGAAGATACGCAGTATTTT	CASSLVSVFGGREDTQYF